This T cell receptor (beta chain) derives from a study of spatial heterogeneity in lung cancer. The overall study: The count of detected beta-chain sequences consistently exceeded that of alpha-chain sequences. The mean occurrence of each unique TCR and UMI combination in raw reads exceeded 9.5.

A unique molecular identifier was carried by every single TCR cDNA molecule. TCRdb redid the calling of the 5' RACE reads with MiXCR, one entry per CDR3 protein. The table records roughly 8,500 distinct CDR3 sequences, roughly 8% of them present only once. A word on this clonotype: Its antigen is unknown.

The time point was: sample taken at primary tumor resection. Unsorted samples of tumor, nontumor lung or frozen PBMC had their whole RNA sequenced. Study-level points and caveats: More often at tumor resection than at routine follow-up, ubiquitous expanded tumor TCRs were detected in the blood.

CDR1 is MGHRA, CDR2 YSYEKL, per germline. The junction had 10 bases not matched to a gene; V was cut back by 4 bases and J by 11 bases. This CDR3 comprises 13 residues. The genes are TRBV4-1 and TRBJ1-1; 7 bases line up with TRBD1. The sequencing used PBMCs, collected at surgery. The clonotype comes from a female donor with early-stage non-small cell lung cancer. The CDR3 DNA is TGCGCCAGCAGCCTGAATCAGGGGGTGGATGCTTTCTTT. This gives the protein CASSLNQGVDAFF.